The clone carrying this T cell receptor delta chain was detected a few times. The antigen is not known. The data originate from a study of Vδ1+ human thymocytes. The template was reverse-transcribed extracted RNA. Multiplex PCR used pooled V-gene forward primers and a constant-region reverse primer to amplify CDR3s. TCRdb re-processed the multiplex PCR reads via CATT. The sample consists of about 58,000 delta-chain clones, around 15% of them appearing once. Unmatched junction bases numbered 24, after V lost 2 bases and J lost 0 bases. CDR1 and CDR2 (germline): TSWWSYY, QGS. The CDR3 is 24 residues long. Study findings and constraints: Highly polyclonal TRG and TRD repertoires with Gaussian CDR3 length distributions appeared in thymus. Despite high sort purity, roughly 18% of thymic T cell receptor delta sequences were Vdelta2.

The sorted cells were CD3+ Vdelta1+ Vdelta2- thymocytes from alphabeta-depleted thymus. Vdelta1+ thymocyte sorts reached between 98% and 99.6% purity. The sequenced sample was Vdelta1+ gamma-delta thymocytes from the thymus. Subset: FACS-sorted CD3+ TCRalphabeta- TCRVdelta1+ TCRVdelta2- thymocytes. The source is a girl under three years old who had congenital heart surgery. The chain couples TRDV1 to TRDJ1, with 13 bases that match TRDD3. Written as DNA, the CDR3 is TGTGCTCTTGGGGAAGCACCGGGTGACCCCGTTACTGGGGGATACGCGGAGTACACCGATAAACTCATCTTT. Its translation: CALGEAPGDPVTGGYAEYTDKLIF.